The entry that follows covers one T cell receptor beta chain sequence. This entry belongs to a study of T cell clones after liver transplantation. Study as a whole: Pre-transplant mixed lymphocyte reactions yielded third-party-reactive TCRbeta sequences as comparators for graft-donor-reactive sequences.

Clones were read by immunoSEQ multiplex PCR, and TCRdb kept only the in-frame ones, dropping some. The sample consists of 95,000 to 130,000 clones, about nine tenths of them appearing once. Sorting of unstimulated PBMCs yielded separate CD3+CD4+ and CD3+CD8+ fractions. V lost 2 bases and J 3 bases, leaving 7 bases between the germline ends. Germline V gives CDR1 SGHVS, CDR2 FQNEAQ. This CDR3 contains 13 residues. This TCR was sampled from a human patient who received a liver transplant. Some T cells may originate from the graft donor. The material was CD4+ T cells from blood, obtained 12 months after liver transplant. This chain uses TRBV7-8 with TRBJ1-2; D ambiguous. The CDR3 here is CASSLSEDYGYTF. The CDR3 nucleotides read TGTGCCAGCAGCTTATCTGAGGACTATGGCTACACCTTC.